A single sample gave rise to the 5 T cell receptor beta chains below, sequenced in a study of beta chain features in type 1 diabetes. Every isolated RNA sample was fully reverse transcribed, so sequencing captured expressed TCRB transcripts. Repertoires were generated with immunoSEQ multiplex PCR, while TCRdb's copy carries only in-frame clones and drops some. Of about 450,000 clones listed, roughly 11% are singletons. Sequenced material: naive CD4+ T cells from blood. The receptors here all came from a woman between 18 and 29 years old in good health.

V gene TRBV6-1 combines with J gene TRBJ1-1; D gene ambiguous. V dropped 5 bases and J dropped 4 bases, with 11 bases sitting between them. Germline CDR1 and CDR2: MNHNS and SASEGT. The length of the CDR3 is 13 residues. CDR3 DNA sequence: TGTGCCAGCAGTAACGTAGGAGGCACTGAAGCTTTCTTT. It codes for CASSNVGGTEAFF.

This clone was counted only a few times. This sequence joins TRBV9 and TRBJ2-7, with D unclear. The V and J ends lost 0 bases and 1 base respectively, with 14 bases between them. CDR1 and CDR2 from the germline V gene are SGDLS and YYNGEE. CDR3 length: 16 amino acids. CDR3 sequence: CASSVGSGRASYEQYF. CDR3 nucleotides: TGTGCCAGCAGCGTAGGGTCCGGTCGCGCGTCCTACGAGCAGTACTTC. The whole variable domain, remainder taken from reference TRBV9 and TRBJ2-7, is DSGVTQTPKHLITATGQRVTLRCSPRSGDLSVYWYQQSLDQGLQFLIQYYNGEERAKGNILERFSAQQFPDLHSELNLSSLELGDSALYFCASSVGSGRASYEQYFGPGTRLTVT.

This clone was detected a few times. The rearrangement uses TRBV29-1 and TRBJ2-1; no clear D. Trimming removed 6 bases at V and 0 bases at J, with 9 bases between. CDR1 and CDR2 (germline): SQVTM, ANQGSEA. The CDR3 spans 13 residues. The CDR3 sequence: CSVLKSSYNEQFF. The CDR3 DNA follows: TGCAGCGTCCTAAAAAGCTCCTACAATGAGCAGTTCTTC.

The chain's CDR3 is CASSGTRPYTGELFF. CDR3 in DNA: TGTGCCAGCAGCGGCACTAGGCCCTACACCGGGGAGCTGTTTTTT. The V call is TRBV9, the J call TRBJ2-2, with D maybe TRBD2 (5 bases). V was shortened by 3 bases and J by 3 bases, with 12 bases between the two germline ends. Per the germline V gene, CDR1 is SGDLS and CDR2 is YYNGEE. The CDR3 loop spans 15 amino acids. Full variable domain (missing parts from reference TRBV9 and TRBJ2-2): DSGVTQTPKHLITATGQRVTLRCSPRSGDLSVYWYQQSLDQGLQFLIQYYNGEERAKGNILERFSAQQFPDLHSELNLSSLELGDSALYFCASSGTRPYTGELFFGEGSRLTVL.

CDR3 sequence (DNA): TGTGCCAGCAGCTTACTGCCTGGCCCAGATACGCAGTATTTT. Protein sequence: CASSLLPGPDTQYF. The J gene is TRBJ2-3, the V gene TRBV7-9; D ambiguous. The CDR3 is made up of 14 amino acids. Germline V gives CDR1 SEHNR, CDR2 FQNEAQ (reference sequence). Trimming left V 2 bases short and J 4 bases short, with 10 bases between.